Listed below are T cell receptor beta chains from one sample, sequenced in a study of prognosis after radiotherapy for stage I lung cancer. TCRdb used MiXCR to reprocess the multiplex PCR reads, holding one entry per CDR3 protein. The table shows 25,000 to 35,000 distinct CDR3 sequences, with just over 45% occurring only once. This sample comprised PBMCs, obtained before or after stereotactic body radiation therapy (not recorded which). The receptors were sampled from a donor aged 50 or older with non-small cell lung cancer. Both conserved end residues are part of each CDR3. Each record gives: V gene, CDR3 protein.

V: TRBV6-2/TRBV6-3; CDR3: CASSEDTQVSDFF
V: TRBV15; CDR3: CATSRDQTQAFF
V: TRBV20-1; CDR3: CSARARTGAESNQPRHF
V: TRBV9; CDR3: CASSETTGGTEAFF
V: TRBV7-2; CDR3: CASSNRGRVEAFF
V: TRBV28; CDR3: CASSTLAGGLYEQYF
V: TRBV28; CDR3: CASSLTDLYEQYF
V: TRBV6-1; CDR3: CASSLAQGEQYF
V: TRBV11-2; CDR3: CASSLLGYTGELFF
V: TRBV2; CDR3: CASRTDSSYEQYF
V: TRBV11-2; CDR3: CASSFGEKLFF
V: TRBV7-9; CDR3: CASSQGGGITDTQYF
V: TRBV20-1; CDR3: CSANWREDSDTQYF
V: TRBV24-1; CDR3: CASRGGGGTVELFF
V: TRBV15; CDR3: CATSRGGGQGYGYTF
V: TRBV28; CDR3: CASSPSPGRPEGETQYF
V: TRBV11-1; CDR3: CASIRGLGETQYF
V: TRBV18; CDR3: CASSPCDNQPQHF
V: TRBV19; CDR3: CASTPGTAAEQFF
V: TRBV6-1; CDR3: CASSPTEASNQPQHF
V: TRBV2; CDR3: CASSPLTGANTEAFF
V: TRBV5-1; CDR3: CASSRRRGTPTGELFF
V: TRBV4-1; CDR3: CASRRVQEGGGQPQHF
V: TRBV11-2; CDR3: CASIPRTVETQYF
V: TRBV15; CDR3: CATSRGLAGSFTEKFF
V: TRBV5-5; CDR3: CASTSRSTAERGVGTEAFF
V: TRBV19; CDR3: CASSRGLAGGTDTQYF